This T cell receptor (beta chain) appears in the sequencing data of a study of blood T cell repertoires in COVID-19. Cohorts were based on clinical histories the participants reported. The data were produced by immunoSEQ multiplex PCR, yet TCRdb's version contains in-frame clones alone and is incomplete. This sample carries around 150,000 clones, 75% to 85% of them seen once, and the ten largest clones take approximately 6%. Concerning this clone itself: One junction end disagrees with the germline gene, perhaps due to a read error.

The CDR3 is 19 residues long. Germline CDR1 is SGHTA and CDR2 is FQGTGA. The TCR was taken from a man aged 35 to 55 who had recovered from COVID-19. Sequencing used PBMCs or T cells enriched from blood (not recorded which). The rearrangement links TRBV7-3 to TRBJ2-5; TRBD2 matches at 8 bases. In DNA, the CDR3 is TGTGCCAGCAGCTTATCGGTGGCGGGGGGCCTCAGGTACCAAGAGGCCCAGTACTTC. This gives the protein CASSLSVAGGLRYQEAQYF. Based on the CDR3 plus reference TRBV7-3 and TRBJ2-5, the full variable domain is GAGVSQTPSNKVTEKGKYVELRCDPISGHTALYWYRQSLGQGPEFLIYFQGTGAADDSGLPNDRFFAVRPEGSVSTLKIQRTERGDSAVYLCASSLSVAGGLRYQEAQYFGPGTRLLVL.